The clone carrying this TCR beta chain appeared a few times. Its specificity is unknown. This sample is part of a study of human T cells and chemical hapten exposure. Turning to the study itself: TCR yield per sample varied, mainly due to pooled library volumes. General study findings and limits: DPC sensitization did not alter TCRs above 1 in 1000 frequency.

Within the library, unique molecular identifiers were attached to each individual cDNA molecule. One entry per CDR3 protein, called by TCRdb with MiXCR from the RACE reads. Among 70,000 to 85,000 distinct CDR3 sequences, over 6.5% were seen once, and the ten largest hold more than 1.5%. Time point indicated: healthy volunteer bleed at 6 weeks. Unfractionated whole blood yielded the extracted total RNA. This receptor was obtained from a male donor in good health. Some clones in this sample may be carry-over from other donors' samples. Sequencing was carried out using whole blood.

CDR3 nucleotides: TGTGCCAGCAACCCCCGGAGGGGTGAGCAGTTCTTC. The encoded protein is CASNPRRGEQFF. The chain has TRBV6-2 or TRBV6-3 and TRBJ2-1; D perhaps matches TRBD2 (6 bases). The V gene's germline CDR1 is MNHEY and CDR2 SVGEGT. This CDR3 has 12 residues. V was pared by 7 bases and J by 9 bases, with 13 bases between.